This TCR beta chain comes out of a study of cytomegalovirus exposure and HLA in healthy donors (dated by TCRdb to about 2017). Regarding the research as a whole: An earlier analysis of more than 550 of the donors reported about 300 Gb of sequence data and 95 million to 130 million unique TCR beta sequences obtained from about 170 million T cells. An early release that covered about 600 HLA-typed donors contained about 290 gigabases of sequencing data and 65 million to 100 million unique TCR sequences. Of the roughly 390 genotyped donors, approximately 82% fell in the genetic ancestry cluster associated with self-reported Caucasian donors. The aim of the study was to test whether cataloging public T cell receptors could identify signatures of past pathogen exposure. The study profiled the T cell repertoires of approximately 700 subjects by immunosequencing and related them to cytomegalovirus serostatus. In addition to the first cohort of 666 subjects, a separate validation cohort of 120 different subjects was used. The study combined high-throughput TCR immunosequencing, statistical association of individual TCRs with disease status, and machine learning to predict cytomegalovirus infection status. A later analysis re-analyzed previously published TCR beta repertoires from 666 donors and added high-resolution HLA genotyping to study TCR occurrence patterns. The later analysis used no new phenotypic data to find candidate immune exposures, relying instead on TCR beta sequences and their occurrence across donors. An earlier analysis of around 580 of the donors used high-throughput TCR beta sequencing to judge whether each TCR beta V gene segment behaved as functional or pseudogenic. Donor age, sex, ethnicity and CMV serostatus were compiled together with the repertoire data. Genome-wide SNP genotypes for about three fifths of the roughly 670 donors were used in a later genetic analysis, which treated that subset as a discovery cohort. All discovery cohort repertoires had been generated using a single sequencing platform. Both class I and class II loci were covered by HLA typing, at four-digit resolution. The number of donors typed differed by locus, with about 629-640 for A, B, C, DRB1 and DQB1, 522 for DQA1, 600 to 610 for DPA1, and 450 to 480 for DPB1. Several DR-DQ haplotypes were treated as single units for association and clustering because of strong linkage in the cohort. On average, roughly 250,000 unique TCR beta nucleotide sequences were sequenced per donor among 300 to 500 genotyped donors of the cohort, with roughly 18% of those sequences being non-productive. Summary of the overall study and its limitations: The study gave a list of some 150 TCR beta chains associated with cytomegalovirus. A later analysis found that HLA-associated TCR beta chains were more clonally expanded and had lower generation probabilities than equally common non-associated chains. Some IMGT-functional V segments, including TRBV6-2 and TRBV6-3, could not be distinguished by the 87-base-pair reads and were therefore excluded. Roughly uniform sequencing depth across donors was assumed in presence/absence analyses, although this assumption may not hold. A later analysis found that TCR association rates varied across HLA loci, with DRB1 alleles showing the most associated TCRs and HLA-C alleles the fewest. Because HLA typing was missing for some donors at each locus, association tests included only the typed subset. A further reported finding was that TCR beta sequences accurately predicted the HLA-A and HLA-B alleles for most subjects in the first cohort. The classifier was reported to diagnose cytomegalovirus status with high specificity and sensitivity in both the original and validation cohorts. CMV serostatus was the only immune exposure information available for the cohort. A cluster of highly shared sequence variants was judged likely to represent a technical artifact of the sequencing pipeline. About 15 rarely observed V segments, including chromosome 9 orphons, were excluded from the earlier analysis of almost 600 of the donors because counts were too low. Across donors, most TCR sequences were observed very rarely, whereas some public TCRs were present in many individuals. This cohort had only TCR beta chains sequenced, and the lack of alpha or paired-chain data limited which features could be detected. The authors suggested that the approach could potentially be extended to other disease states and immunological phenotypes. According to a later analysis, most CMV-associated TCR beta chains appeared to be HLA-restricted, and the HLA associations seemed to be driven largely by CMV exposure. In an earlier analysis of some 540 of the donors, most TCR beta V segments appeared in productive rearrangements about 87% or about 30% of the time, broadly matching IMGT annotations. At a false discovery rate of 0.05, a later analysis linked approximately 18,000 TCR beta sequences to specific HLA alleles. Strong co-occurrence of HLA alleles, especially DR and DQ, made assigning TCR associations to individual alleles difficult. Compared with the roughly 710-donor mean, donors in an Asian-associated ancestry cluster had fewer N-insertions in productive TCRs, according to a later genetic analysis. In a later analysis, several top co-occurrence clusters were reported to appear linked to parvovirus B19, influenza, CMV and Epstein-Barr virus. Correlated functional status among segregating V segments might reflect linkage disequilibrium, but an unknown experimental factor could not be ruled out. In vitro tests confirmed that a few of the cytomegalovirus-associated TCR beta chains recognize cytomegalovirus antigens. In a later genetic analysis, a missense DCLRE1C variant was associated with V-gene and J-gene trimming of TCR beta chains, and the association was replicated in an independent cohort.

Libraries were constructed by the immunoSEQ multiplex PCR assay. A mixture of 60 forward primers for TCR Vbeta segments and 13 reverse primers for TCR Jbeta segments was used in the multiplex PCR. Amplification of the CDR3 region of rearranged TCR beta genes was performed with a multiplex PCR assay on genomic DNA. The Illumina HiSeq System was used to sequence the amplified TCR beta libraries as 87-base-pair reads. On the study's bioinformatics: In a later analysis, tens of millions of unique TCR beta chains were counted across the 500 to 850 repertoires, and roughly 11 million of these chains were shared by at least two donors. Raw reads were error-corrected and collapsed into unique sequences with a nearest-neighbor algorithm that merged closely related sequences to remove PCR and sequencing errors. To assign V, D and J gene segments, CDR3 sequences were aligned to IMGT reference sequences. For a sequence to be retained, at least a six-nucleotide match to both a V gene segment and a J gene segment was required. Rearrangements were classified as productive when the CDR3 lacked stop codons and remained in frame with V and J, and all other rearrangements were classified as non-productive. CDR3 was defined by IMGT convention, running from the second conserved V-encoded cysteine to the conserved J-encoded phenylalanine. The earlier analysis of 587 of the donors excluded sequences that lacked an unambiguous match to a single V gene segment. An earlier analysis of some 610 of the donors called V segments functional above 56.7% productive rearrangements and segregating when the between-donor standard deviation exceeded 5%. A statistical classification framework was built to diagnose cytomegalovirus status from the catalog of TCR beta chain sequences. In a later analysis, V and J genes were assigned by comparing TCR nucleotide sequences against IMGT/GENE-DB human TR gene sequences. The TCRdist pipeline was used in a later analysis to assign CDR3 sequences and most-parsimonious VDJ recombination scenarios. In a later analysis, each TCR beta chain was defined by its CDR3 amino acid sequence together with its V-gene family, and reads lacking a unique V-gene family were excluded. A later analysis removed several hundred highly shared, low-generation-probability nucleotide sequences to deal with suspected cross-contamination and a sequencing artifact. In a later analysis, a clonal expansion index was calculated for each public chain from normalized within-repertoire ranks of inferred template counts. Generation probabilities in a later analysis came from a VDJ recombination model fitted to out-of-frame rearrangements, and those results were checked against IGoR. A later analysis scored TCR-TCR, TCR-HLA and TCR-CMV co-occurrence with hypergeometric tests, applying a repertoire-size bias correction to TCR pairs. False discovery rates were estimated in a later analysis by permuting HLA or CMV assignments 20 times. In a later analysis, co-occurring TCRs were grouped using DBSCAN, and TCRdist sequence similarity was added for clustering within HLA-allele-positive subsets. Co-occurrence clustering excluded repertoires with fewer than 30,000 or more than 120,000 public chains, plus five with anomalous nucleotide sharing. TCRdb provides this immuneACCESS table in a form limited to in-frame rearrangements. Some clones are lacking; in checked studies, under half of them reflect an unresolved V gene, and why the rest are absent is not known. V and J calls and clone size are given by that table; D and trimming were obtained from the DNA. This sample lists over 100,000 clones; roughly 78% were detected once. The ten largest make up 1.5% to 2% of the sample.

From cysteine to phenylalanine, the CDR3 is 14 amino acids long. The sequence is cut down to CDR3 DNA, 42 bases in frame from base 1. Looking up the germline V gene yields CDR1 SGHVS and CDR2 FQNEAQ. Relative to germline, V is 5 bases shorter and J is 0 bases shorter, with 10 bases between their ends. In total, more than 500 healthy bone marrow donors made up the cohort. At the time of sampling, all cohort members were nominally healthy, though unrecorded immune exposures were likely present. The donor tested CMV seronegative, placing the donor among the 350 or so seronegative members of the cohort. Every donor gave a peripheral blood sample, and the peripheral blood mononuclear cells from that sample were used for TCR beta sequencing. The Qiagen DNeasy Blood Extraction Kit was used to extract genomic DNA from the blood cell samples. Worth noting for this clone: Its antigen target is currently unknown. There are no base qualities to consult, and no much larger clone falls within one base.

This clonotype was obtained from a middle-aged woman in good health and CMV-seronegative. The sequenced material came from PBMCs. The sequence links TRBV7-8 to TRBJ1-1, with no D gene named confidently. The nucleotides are TGTGCCAGCAGCCCTTGGACTGTGAACACTGAAGCTTTCTTT. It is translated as CASSPWTVNTEAFF. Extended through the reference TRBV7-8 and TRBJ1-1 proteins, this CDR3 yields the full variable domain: GAGVSQSPRYKVAKRGQDVALRCDPISGHVSLFWYQQALGQGPEFLTYFQNEAQLDKSGLPSDRFFAERPEGSVSTLKIQRTQQEDSAVYLCASSPWTVNTEAFFGQGTRLTVV.